A single sample is the source of the 7 T cell receptor beta chains below, sequenced in a study of identical twins. One entry per CDR3 protein, called by TCRdb with MiXCR from the 5' RACE reads. Of 350,000 or so distinct CDR3 sequences listed, roughly 12% are singletons. These data were also reused for a study on yellow fever vaccine responses in identical twins.

The sample consisted of CD8+ T cells sorted from blood. The receptors here all came from a woman aged 18-35 years in good health.

The sample holds many counts of this clonotype. This chain links TRBV4-1 with TRBJ2-1; 9 positions agree with TRBD2. V lost 5 bases, J lost 6 bases, and 5 bases stayed unmatched. CDR3 size: 14 residues. CDR1 and CDR2 from the germline V gene are MGHRA and YSYEKL. CDR3 protein: CASSSLAGPNEQFF. CDR3 in DNA: TGCGCCAGCAGCTCGCTAGCGGGGCCCAATGAGCAGTTCTTC.

The chain is built from TRBV3-1 and TRBJ2-1; 8 nucleotides agree with TRBD2. The CDR3 runs to 17 residues. J lost 2 bases, V lost 1 base, and 7 bases had no gene match. Germline loops: CDR1 LGHDT, CDR2 YNNKEL (reference sequence). CDR3 in DNA: TGTGCCAGCAGCCAAGCCTCTACTAGCGGCCCCTACAATGAGCAGTTCTTC. Its translation is CASSQASTSGPYNEQFF.

This clonotype has a single count. The chain couples TRBV12-3 or TRBV12-4 to TRBJ1-2, with D perhaps matching TRBD1 (5 bases). The CDR3 is made up of 14 amino acids. The V end lost 7 bases, the J end lost 4 bases, and 16 bases lay between the germline ends. The CDR3 spells CASTPAGGSYGYTF. The CDR3 DNA follows: TGTGCCAGCACCCCGGCGGGGGGAAGCTATGGCTACACCTTC.

This chain uses TRBV3-1 with TRBJ2-2; unclear D gene. The CDR3 is made up of 15 amino acids. With 1 base removed from V and 5 bases from J, the gap between germline ends came to 11 bases. The germline gives CDR1 LGHDT, CDR2 YNNKEL (reference sequence). CDR3 residues: CASSQGSSRTGELFF. The CDR3 DNA reads TGTGCCAGCAGCCAAGGGTCGTCAAGGACCGGGGAGCTGTTTTTT. The full variable domain, its missing parts supplied by reference TRBV3-1 and TRBJ2-2, is DTAVSQTPKYLVTQMGNDKSIKCEQNLGHDTMYWYKQDSKKFLKIMFSYNNKELIINETVPNRFSPKSPDKAHLNLHINSLELGDSAVYFCASSQGSSRTGELFFGEGSRLTVL.

This clonotype was counted only a few times. This chain joins TRBV29-1 and TRBJ2-3; D is possibly TRBD1 (5 bases). In germline, CDR1 is SQVTM, CDR2 ANQGSEA. The CDR3 has 15 amino acids. Trimming stripped 7 bases from V and 0 bases from J, with 17 bases between. The CDR3 sequence: CSAEGPRASTDTQYF. The CDR3 bases are TGCAGCGCAGAAGGGCCCAGGGCTAGCACAGATACGCAGTATTTT.

The sample holds a few counts of this clonotype. The V gene is TRBV7-2, the J gene TRBJ1-1; D might be TRBD1 (5 bases). V lost 5 bases, J lost 3 bases, and 16 bases lay in between. The CDR3 spans 15 residues. Germline V lookup: CDR1 SGHTA, CDR2 FQGNSA. CDR3 sequence: CASSRGGTYDTEAFF. The DNA for the CDR3 is TGTGCCAGCAGCCGCGGCGGGACCTACGACACTGAAGCTTTCTTT.

There are a few counts of this clonotype. This chain connects TRBV10-2 to TRBJ2-3; tentative D call: TRBD1 (6 bases). Germline V CDR1 and CDR2: WSHSY, SAAADI. V lost 3 bases, J lost 4 bases, and 11 bases lay in between. The CDR3 has 14 residues. The DNA of the CDR3 is TGCGCCAGCAGTGAAGGGGGTTTCGCAGATACGCAGTATTTT. As protein: CASSEGGFADTQYF.